This TCR beta chain is drawn from a study of blood T cells in healthy people across ages. This clonotype was seen more than once but under ten times. Germline V gene sequence: CDR1 SGHTA, CDR2 FQGNSA. The CDR3 consists of 14 residues. V gave up 6 bases and J gave up 5 bases, with 13 bases separating them. Next came a second PCR, run for roughly 6 to 11 cycles, which used a sample-barcoded 5' primer along with a J-beta primer mix. Using its own MiXCR run on the 5' RACE reads, TCRdb lists one record per CDR3 protein. Of 750,000 to 850,000 distinct CDR3 sequences in the sample, about 25% were seen once. Extractions gave at least 5 micrograms of total RNA per sample. The data also belong to a second study, concerning T cells of mothers and their children.

This sequence joins TRBV7-2 and TRBJ1-4; a possible D gene is TRBD1 (6 bases). This clonotype was sampled from a boy younger than 18 in good health. The sample was blood. The CDR3 region has the DNA TGTGCCAGCAGTTCGGACAGTAGGAATGAAAAACTGTTTTTT. This codes for CASSSDSRNEKLFF.